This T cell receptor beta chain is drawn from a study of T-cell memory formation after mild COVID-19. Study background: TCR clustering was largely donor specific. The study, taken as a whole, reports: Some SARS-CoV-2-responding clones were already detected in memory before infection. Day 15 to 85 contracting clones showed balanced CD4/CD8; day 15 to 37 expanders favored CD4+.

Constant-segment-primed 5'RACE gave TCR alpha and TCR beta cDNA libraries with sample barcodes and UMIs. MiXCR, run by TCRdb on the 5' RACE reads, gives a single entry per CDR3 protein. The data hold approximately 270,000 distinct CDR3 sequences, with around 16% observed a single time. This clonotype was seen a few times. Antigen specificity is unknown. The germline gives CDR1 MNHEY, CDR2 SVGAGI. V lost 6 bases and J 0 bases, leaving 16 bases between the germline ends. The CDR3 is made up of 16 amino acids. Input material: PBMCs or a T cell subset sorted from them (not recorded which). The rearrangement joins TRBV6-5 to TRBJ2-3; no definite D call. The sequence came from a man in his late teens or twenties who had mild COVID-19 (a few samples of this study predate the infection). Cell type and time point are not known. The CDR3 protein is CASRGRVPSSTDTQYF. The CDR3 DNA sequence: TGTGCCAGCAGAGGAAGGGTCCCTTCTAGCACAGATACGCAGTATTTT.